Listed here are 28 T cell receptor beta chains from one sample, sequenced in a study of blood T cell repertoires in COVID-19. TCRdb keeps only in-frame clones here, not all; method: immunoSEQ multiplex PCR. The sample yields 150,000 to 200,000 clones, roughly 80% seen once. The specimen was peripheral blood. Every receptor here comes from a woman between 35 and 50 years old with COVID-19, enrolled during active disease.

The chain couples TRBV6-5 to TRBJ1-2; tentative D call: TRBD1 (5 bases). CDR1 is MNHEY and CDR2 is SVGAGI in the germline V gene. V shed 6 bases and J shed 8 bases, with 16 bases lying between them. The length of the CDR3 is 13 residues. The CDR3 is CASSPGGAVGYTF. The CDR3 DNA is TGTGCCAGCAGCCCCGGAGGGGCGGTCGGCTACACCTTC.

The rearrangement uses TRBV29-1 and TRBJ2-7; tentative D call: TRBD2 (5 bases). V lost 6 bases and J 4 bases, leaving 16 bases between the germline ends. The length of the CDR3 is 13 residues. Germline CDR1 SQVTM, CDR2 ANQGSEA. CDR3 nucleotides: TGCAGCGTAGTAGGAGGTGACTTTTACGAGCAGTACTTC. It yields the protein CSVVGGDFYEQYF.

The chain recombines TRBV27 with TRBJ2-7; TRBD1 aligns across 7 bases. Unmatched junction bases numbered 9, after V lost 5 bases and J lost 2 bases. The CDR3 consists of 15 residues. CDR1 and CDR2 from the germline V gene are MNHEY and SMNVEV (reference sequence). The CDR3 coding sequence is TGTGCCAGCAGTCCGAGGACAGGTTCAACCTACGAGCAGTACTTC. Translating it yields CASSPRTGSTYEQYF.

The gene calls are TRBV7-8 and TRBJ2-3; the match to TRBD1 covers 8 bases. The CDR3 is 17 amino acids. V gave up 5 bases and J gave up 1 base; unmatched junction bases: 11. The V gene's germline CDR1 is SGHVS and CDR2 FQNEAQ. In DNA form, the CDR3 reads TGTGCCAGCAGCCTTATTTTCAGGGGGCTCGGCACAGATACGCAGTATTTT. This translates into CASSLIFRGLGTDTQYF.

This clone was counted a few times. This chain uses TRBV30 with TRBJ2-2; perhaps TRBD1 as D (6 bases). Germline CDR1 and CDR2: GTSNPN and SVGIG (reference sequence). The CDR3 has 13 amino acids. V shed 3 bases and J shed 1 base, with 6 bases lying between them. CDR3 residues: CAWRGGNTGELFF. The CDR3 DNA reads TGTGCCTGGAGAGGGGGGAACACCGGGGAGCTGTTTTTT. The entire variable domain, with the rest obtained from reference TRBV30 and TRBJ2-2, is as follows: SQTIHQWPATLVQPVGSPLSLECTVEGTSNPNLYWYRQAAGRGLQLLFYSVGIGQISSEVPQNLSASRPQDRQFILSSKKLLLSDSGFYLCAWRGGNTGELFFGEGSRLTVL.

The chain employs TRBV18 and TRBJ2-7, with 9 bases lining up with TRBD2. Germline assignment: CDR1 KGHSH and CDR2 LQKENI. V trimming: 5 bases; J trimming: 0 bases; junction bases outside the gene matches: 11. This CDR3 has 17 amino acids. CDR3 region: CASSEPGLAHNSYEQYF. CDR3 sequence (DNA): TGTGCCAGCTCAGAACCGGGACTAGCACACAACTCCTACGAGCAGTACTTC.

V and J are TRBV19 and TRBJ2-1; possible D gene TRBD1, 6 bases. The germline gives CDR1 LNHDA, CDR2 SQIVND (reference sequence). With 6 bases removed from V and 7 bases from J, the gap between germline ends came to 10 bases. The CDR3 spans 12 residues. CDR3 nucleotide sequence: TGTGCCAGTAGGAAGGGGGAGAATGAGCAGTTCTTC. Translated: CASRKGENEQFF.

The gene calls are TRBV3-1 (or the pseudogene TRBV3-2) and TRBJ2-1, with D maybe TRBD1 (5 bases). Trimming removed 4 bases at V and 9 bases at J, with 7 bases between. Germline V lookup: CDR1 LGHDT, CDR2 YNNKEL (reference sequence). This CDR3 has 11 residues. The CDR3 coding sequence is TGTGCCAGCAGCCCAGGGATTGAGCAGTTCTTC. Its protein is CASSPGIEQFF.

The chain has TRBV3-1 (or the pseudogene TRBV3-2) and TRBJ1-2, with D maybe TRBD1 (6 bases). The CDR3 loop spans 13 amino acids. Germline CDR1 reads LGHDT; CDR2 reads YNNKEL (reference sequence). Between the trimmed V and J ends, which lost 1 base and 6 bases, there was a span of 9 bases. The CDR3 protein is CASSQAAGDGYTF. In DNA, the CDR3 is TGTGCCAGCAGCCAAGCGGCAGGGGATGGCTACACCTTC.

V usage is TRBV11-3 and J usage is TRBJ2-1; possibly TRBD2 for D (7 bases). CDR3 length equals 19 residues. The germline V gene has CDR1 SGHNT and CDR2 YENEEA. Between the trimmed V and J ends, which lost 5 bases and 0 bases, there was a span of 23 bases. In DNA form, the CDR3 reads TGTGCCAGCAGCCCAAGAGGGGGGTTGGCTAGCGGCTCCTACAATGAGCAGTTCTTC. Protein product: CASSPRGGLASGSYNEQFF. The variable domain in full, with the rest retrieved from reference TRBV11-3 and TRBJ2-1, is EAGVVQSPRYKIIEKKQPVAFWCNPISGHNTLYWYLQNLGQGPELLIRYENEEAVDDSQLPKDRFSAERLKGVDSTLKIQPAELGDSAVYLCASSPRGGLASGSYNEQFFGPGTRLTVL.

The rearrangement joins TRBV6-5 to TRBJ1-3; D is possibly TRBD1 (5 bases). Germline CDR1 is MNHEY and CDR2 is SVGAGI. V gave up 7 bases and J gave up 0 bases, with 13 bases separating them. The CDR3 is 15 residues long. The DNA for the CDR3 is TGTGCCAGCATACACAGGCTTTACTCTGGAAACACCATATATTTT. As protein: CASIHRLYSGNTIYF.

This chain connects TRBV2 to TRBJ1-2; 10 positions agree with TRBD1. Germline-derived CDR1 and CDR2 are SNHLY and FYNNEI. J lost 10 bases, V lost 7 bases, and 6 bases had no gene match. The CDR3 extends over 12 amino acids. The CDR3, as DNA: TGTGCCAGCACTAGACAGGGGGCCGACTACACCTTC. This gives the protein CASTRQGADYTF. Full variable domain (remainder filled in from reference TRBV2 and TRBJ1-2): EPEVTQTPSHQVTQMGQEVILRCVPISNHLYFYWYRQILGQKVEFLVSFYNNEISEKSEIFDDQFSVERPDGSNFTLKIRSTKLEDSAMYFCASTRQGADYTFGSGTRLTVV.

The chain couples TRBV5-1 to TRBJ1-1; the match to TRBD1 covers 7 bases. This CDR3 is built from 14 residues. Germline CDR1 and CDR2: SGHRS and YFSETQ. Trimming removed 4 bases from V and 7 bases from J; junction bases left unmatched: 10. The CDR3 DNA reads as TGCGCCAGCAGCCCCTCGGGACAGCCCTATGAAGCTTTCTTT. Its protein product is CASSPSGQPYEAFF.

This rearrangement joins TRBV9 to TRBJ2-2; tentatively, D is TRBD1 (6 bases). V gave up 5 bases and J gave up 10 bases, with 12 bases separating them. CDR1 and CDR2 (germline): SGDLS, YYNGEE. CDR3 length equals 12 residues. CDR3 residues: CASSGGPMELFF. CDR3 nucleotides: TGTGCCAGCAGTGGGGGCCCCATGGAGCTGTTTTTT.

V and J are TRBV9 and TRBJ1-2; possibly TRBD1 for D (6 bases). Germline CDR1 and CDR2: SGDLS and YYNGEE. This CDR3 is 15 amino acids long. V lost 0 bases and J lost 4, with 13 bases in between. Here the CDR3 DNA reads TGTGCCAGCAGCGTAGAGGACAGCTCTTTCTATGGCTACACCTTC. This sequence encodes CASSVEDSSFYGYTF.

The rearrangement joins TRBV11-2 to TRBJ1-2; 8 nucleotides align to TRBD1. This CDR3 contains 15 residues. In germline, CDR1 is SGHAT, CDR2 FQNNGV. V was clipped by 6 bases and J by 4 bases; unmatched bases: 10. The CDR3 here is CASRPGQGRVYGYTF. DNA for the CDR3: TGTGCCAGCAGGCCTGGACAGGGTCGGGTCTATGGCTACACCTTC. Full variable domain (remainder filled in from reference TRBV11-2 and TRBJ1-2): EAGVAQSPRYKIIEKRQSVAFWCNPISGHATLYWYQQILGQGPKLLIQFQNNGVVDDSQLPKDRFSAERLKGVDSTLKIQPAKLEDSAVYLCASRPGQGRVYGYTFGSGTRLTVV.

The chain combines TRBV3-1 (or the pseudogene TRBV3-2) with TRBJ2-3; 12 nucleotides match TRBD2. With 0 bases clipped from V and 9 bases from J, the junction kept 13 bases outside the gene matches. Germline V gene lookup returns CDR1 LGHDT and CDR2 YNNKEL (reference sequence). The CDR3 has 18 amino acids. CDR3 in DNA: TGTGCCAGCAGCCAAGATAGACCTCCTAGCGGGAGGGCCGGAACGCAGTATTTT. Translated: CASSQDRPPSGRAGTQYF.

The V call is TRBV9, the J call TRBJ1-6, with 11 positions matching TRBD1. The CDR3 totals 19 residues. V shed 4 bases and J 0 bases; nucleotides not matched to a gene: 9. Germline CDR1 SGDLS, CDR2 YYNGEE. The CDR3: CASSPGTGGLSSYNSPLHF. As DNA, the CDR3 is TGTGCCAGCAGCCCCGGGACAGGGGGTCTCAGCTCCTATAATTCACCCCTCCACTTT.

This clone was counted a few times. The rearrangement links TRBV9 to TRBJ2-1; 12 nucleotides match TRBD2. Germline V gene lookup returns CDR1 SGDLS and CDR2 YYNGEE. With 3 bases clipped from V and 4 bases from J, the junction kept 11 bases outside the gene matches. The CDR3 is 18 amino acids. CDR3 loop: CASSDPWTSGEYYNEQFF. The CDR3 DNA reads as TGTGCCAGCAGCGATCCCTGGACTAGCGGGGAATATTACAATGAGCAGTTCTTC.

The chain joins TRBV30 to TRBJ2-5; TRBD2 aligns across 11 bases. CDR3 size: 13 residues. The V and J ends lost 5 bases and 6 bases, in that order; junction bases with no gene match: 5. Germline CDR1 reads GTSNPN; CDR2 reads SVGIG (reference sequence). The CDR3 DNA is TGTGCCTGGCAGACTAGCGGGGTGAAGACCCAGTACTTC. This encodes CAWQTSGVKTQYF.

This chain joins TRBV19 and TRBJ1-4, with 8 bases fitting TRBD1. In germline, CDR1 is LNHDA, CDR2 SQIVND (reference sequence). The V and J ends lost 4 bases and 8 bases, in that order; junction bases with no gene match: 6. This CDR3 comprises 14 residues. The CDR3 sequence: CASSTRGLGEKLFF. The CDR3 DNA follows: TGTGCCAGTAGTACCAGGGGGCTTGGGGAAAAACTGTTTTTT.

The V and J genes are TRBV4-1 and TRBJ2-7, with D possibly TRBD2 on 6 matching bases. The CDR3 covers 14 residues. Germline CDR1 and CDR2: MGHRA and YSYEKL. Trimming took off 4 bases at V and 3 bases at J, with 13 bases between the two ends. The CDR3 DNA is TGCGCCAGCAGCCCGGGACTCCGTGGCTACGAGCAGTACTTC. Protein product: CASSPGLRGYEQYF.

The CDR3 is CASSQGLAGNTDTQYF. The CDR3, as DNA: TGTGCCAGCAGTCAGGGACTAGCGGGAAACACAGATACGCAGTATTTT. This sequence joins TRBV11-2 and TRBJ2-3; 13 bases fit TRBD2. This CDR3 contains 16 residues. With V trimmed by 6 bases and J by 2 bases, 5 bases remained unmatched. Looked up from germline, CDR1 is SGHAT and CDR2 is FQNNGV.

The gene calls are TRBV10-3 and TRBJ2-5; D remains ambiguous. V was cut by 2 bases and J by 4 bases, with 5 bases left in between. Per germline, CDR1 ENHRY and CDR2 SYGVKD. The CDR3 is made up of 12 amino acids. The CDR3 sequence is CAISEVRETQYF. The CDR3 DNA reads as TGTGCCATCAGTGAGGTTCGAGAGACCCAGTACTTC.

V usage is TRBV28 and J usage is TRBJ2-7, with TRBD2 as a possible D gene (5 bases). The CDR3 is 14 amino acids. The V gene lost 5 bases and the J gene lost 0 bases, with 11 bases spanning the gap. Germline CDR1 and CDR2: MDHEN and SYDVKM. CDR3 residues: CASSPSGLSYEQYF. The CDR3 DNA follows: TGTGCCAGCAGTCCGTCAGGACTCTCCTACGAGCAGTACTTC.

Within the sample, this clone is medium-sized (0.01 to 0.1%). The V gene is TRBV11-2, the J gene TRBJ2-1; D ambiguous. V lost 2 bases to trimming and J lost 4 bases, with 9 bases between them. The length of the CDR3 is 14 residues. Germline lookup yields CDR1 SGHAT and CDR2 FQNNGV. The CDR3 nucleotides read TGTGCCAGCAGCTTAAGTGACTCTTACAATGAGCAGTTCTTC. This sequence encodes CASSLSDSYNEQFF.

This chain uses TRBV9 with TRBJ2-7, with a tentative D call TRBD2 (6 bases). CDR1 is SGDLS, CDR2 YYNGEE, per germline. This CDR3 contains 14 residues. Trimming left V 0 bases short and J 6 bases short, with 13 bases between. CDR3 region: CASSVGGGESEQYF. The CDR3 region has the DNA TGTGCCAGCAGCGTAGGTGGAGGGGAGAGCGAGCAGTACTTC.

This clone was observed once. The rearrangement links TRBV9 to TRBJ2-5; 7 bases are a match to TRBD2. This CDR3 spans 13 amino acids. Germline lookup yields CDR1 SGDLS and CDR2 YYNGEE. The J segment lost 5 bases and the V segment lost 6 bases, leaving 7 bases of the junction unmatched. The CDR3 DNA reads TGTGCCAGCACCCCCGGGGGAGGGGAGACCCAGTACTTC. Its translation is CASTPGGGETQYF.